These 24 T cell receptor beta chains came from one sample sequenced in a study of blood T cell repertoires in COVID-19. The data were produced by immunoSEQ multiplex PCR, yet TCRdb's version contains in-frame clones alone and is incomplete. This table has hundreds of thousands of clones, approximately 90% appearing once. The source material was peripheral blood. These receptors originate from a woman aged 45 to 65 with active or convalescent COVID-19.

The rearrangement links TRBV7-2 to TRBJ2-4, with 9 nucleotides matching TRBD2. Per germline, CDR1 SGHTA and CDR2 FQGNSA. The CDR3 spans 16 residues. J was trimmed by 0 bases and V by 5 bases; bases with no gene match: 5. CDR3 in DNA: TGTGCCAGCAGCCCCCGGACTAGCGAAGCCAAAAACATTCAGTACTTC. This gives the protein CASSPRTSEAKNIQYF.

This sequence joins TRBV27 and TRBJ1-1; D not resolved. CDR3 length: 14 amino acids. Germline-derived CDR1 and CDR2 are MNHEY and SMNVEV (reference sequence). V was pared by 5 bases and J by 6 bases, with 16 bases between. The CDR3 nucleotides read TGTGCCAGCAGTCCTCGACTCAGCGGCTCTGAAGCTTTCTTT. Its protein product is CASSPRLSGSEAFF.

The chain employs TRBV7-2 and TRBJ1-2; 10 nucleotides align to TRBD1. The CDR3 loop spans 16 amino acids. CDR1 and CDR2 from the germline V gene are SGHTA and FQGNSA. Trimming at V came to 2 bases and at J to 6 bases, leaving 9 bases not matched to a gene. CDR3 nucleotides: TGTGCCAGCAGCTTAAGGCTACGGACAGGGGGAAATGGCTACACCTTC. Translation: CASSLRLRTGGNGYTF.

The chain is built from TRBV19 and TRBJ1-2; D gene uncertain. Trimming took 3 bases from V and 1 from J, leaving 12 bases between them. From germline, CDR1 is LNHDA and CDR2 SQIVND (reference sequence). This CDR3 contains 15 residues. Here the CDR3 reads CASSIKLAGNYGYTF. The CDR3 coding sequence is TGTGCCAGTAGTATCAAGTTAGCGGGTAACTATGGCTACACCTTC.

This clone appeared a single time. The V gene is TRBV18, the J gene TRBJ2-4; 10 nucleotides align to TRBD1. The CDR3 contains 15 residues. Germline V gene sequence: CDR1 KGHSH, CDR2 LQKENI. J was trimmed by 8 bases and V by 3 bases; bases with no gene match: 7. As DNA, the CDR3 is TGTGCCAGCTCACCCGGGACAGGGGCGCGGCACATTCAGTACTTC. Amino acids: CASSPGTGARHIQYF.

A note on this clone: This specimen includes other DNA sequences encoding the same CDR3. The chain couples TRBV5-1 to TRBJ1-2, with TRBD1 as a possible D gene (5 bases). Trimming stripped 3 bases from V and 7 bases from J, with 7 bases between. The CDR3 is 11 residues long. Per germline, CDR1 SGHRS and CDR2 YFSETQ. The CDR3 reads CASSSGGGYTF. The CDR3 DNA sequence: TGCGCCAGCAGCTCCGGGGGTGGCTACACCTTC.

The rearrangement uses TRBV28 and TRBJ1-2; 8 bases align to TRBD1. The CDR3 is made up of 17 amino acids. The germline V gene has CDR1 MDHEN and CDR2 SYDVKM. Losses at the gene ends were 6 bases for V and 0 bases for J; bases not matched to a gene: 12. The CDR3 protein is CASSLSGTGLSNYGYTF. Here the CDR3 DNA reads TGTGCCAGCAGCCTATCCGGGACAGGCCTCTCTAACTATGGCTACACCTTC.

The chain recombines TRBV4-3 with TRBJ2-1, with 9 nucleotides matching TRBD2. Germline trimming cut 1 base from V and 5 bases from J; bases unmatched to any gene: 9. Germline loops: CDR1 LGHNA, CDR2 YSLEER. The CDR3 length is 17 residues. CDR3 sequence: CASSQGVLAGLNNEQFF. The CDR3 DNA reads as TGCGCCAGCAGCCAAGGGGTTCTAGCGGGGCTGAACAATGAGCAGTTCTTC.

The chain recombines TRBV5-1 with TRBJ1-1, with a possible D match to TRBD1 (6 bases). Looked up from germline, CDR1 is SGHRS and CDR2 is YFSETQ. V shed 0 bases and J shed 0 bases, with 18 bases lying between them. The CDR3 spans 18 residues. The CDR3: CASSLAFPGAAMNTEAFF. The CDR3 DNA reads TGCGCCAGCAGCTTGGCATTTCCAGGGGCGGCAATGAACACTGAAGCTTTCTTT.

The rearrangement uses TRBV19 and TRBJ1-1; D not resolved. CDR1 is LNHDA, CDR2 SQIVND, per germline (reference sequence). V was trimmed by 3 bases and J by 3 bases, leaving 20 bases between them. The CDR3 is 17 residues long. CDR3 amino acids: CASSILRGTRGHTEAFF. The CDR3 DNA is TGTGCCAGTAGTATTCTAAGAGGCACCAGAGGGCACACTGAAGCTTTCTTT.

V gene TRBV5-1 combines with J gene TRBJ1-2, with TRBD1 matching 8 bases. The CDR3 consists of 12 residues. Germline trimming cut 4 bases from V and 7 bases from J; bases unmatched to any gene: 3. The germline gives CDR1 SGHRS, CDR2 YFSETQ. The CDR3 bases are TGCGCCAGCAGCCCGGACAGGGCTGGCTACACCTTC. Protein sequence: CASSPDRAGYTF.

The chain recombines TRBV2 with TRBJ1-6; possible D gene TRBD1, 5 bases. Germline CDR1 SNHLY, CDR2 FYNNEI. The CDR3 consists of 16 residues. Trimming removed 6 bases at V and 6 bases at J, with 18 bases between. The CDR3 DNA follows: TGTGCCAGCAGCCAACTCGACAGTCCCCGTAATTCACCCCTCCACTTT. Translation: CASSQLDSPRNSPLHF.

This clone has just one count. This rearrangement joins TRBV7-2 to TRBJ2-2; no definite D call. The germline V gene encodes CDR1 SGHTA and CDR2 FQGNSA. The CDR3 loop spans 11 amino acids. The V end was cut by 5 bases, the J end by 11 bases, with 9 bases between. The CDR3 nucleotides are TGTGCCAGCAGCGCGCACAGAGAGCTGTTTTTT. This codes for CASSAHRELFF.

The rearrangement uses TRBV15 and TRBJ1-5; D perhaps matches TRBD1 (6 bases). V dropped 1 base and J dropped 0 bases, with 13 bases sitting between them. From germline, CDR1 is LNHNV and CDR2 YYDKDF (reference sequence). The CDR3 totals 17 residues. Written as DNA, the CDR3 is TGTGCCACCAGCAGAGGCTCGGCAGGGGTTAGCAATCAGCCCCAGCATTTT. As protein: CATSRGSAGVSNQPQHF. Filled out from reference TRBV15 and TRBJ1-5, the complete variable domain reads DAMVIQNPRYQVTQFGKPVTLSCSQTLNHNVMYWYQQKSSQAPKLLFHYYDKDFNNEADTPDNFQSRRPNTSFCFLDIRSPGLGDTAMYLCATSRGSAGVSNQPQHFGDGTRLSIL.

This chain connects TRBV11-2 to TRBJ2-7, with D possibly matching TRBD1 (5 bases). This CDR3 comprises 16 residues. CDR1 SGHAT and CDR2 FQNNGV come from the germline V gene. V dropped 1 base and J dropped 0 bases, with 13 bases sitting between them. CDR3 in DNA: TGTGCCAGCAGCTTAGGTCGCCAGGGCAGCTCCTACGAGCAGTACTTC. Translating gives CASSLGRQGSSYEQYF.

The CDR3 loop is CASSSLSWYSTNEKLFF. CDR3 nucleotide sequence: TGTGCCAGCAGTTCCCTGAGCTGGTACAGTACAAATGAAAAACTGTTTTTT. This chain links TRBV28 with TRBJ1-4; D gene unclear. V was clipped by 4 bases and J by 5 bases, with 20 bases between them. Germline CDR1 is MDHEN and CDR2 is SYDVKM. This CDR3 is 17 amino acids long.

This clone was recorded once. This chain connects TRBV19 to TRBJ2-7, with 10 bases aligning to TRBD1. V lost 4 bases, J lost 2 bases, and 5 bases stayed unmatched. From germline, CDR1 is LNHDA and CDR2 SQIVND (reference sequence). This CDR3 is 15 amino acids long. This CDR3 reads CASSTRTGGAYEQYF. CDR3 coding DNA: TGTGCCAGTAGTACTCGGACAGGGGGGGCCTACGAGCAGTACTTC.

The chain has TRBV5-4 and TRBJ2-7; D gene ambiguous. Trimming left V 1 base short and J 0 bases short, with 11 bases between. The germline CDR1 and CDR2 sequences are SGHNT and YYREEE (reference sequence). CDR3 size: 15 residues. The CDR3 spells CASSLSSVYSYEQYF. The CDR3 nucleotides read TGTGCCAGCAGCTTGTCGAGCGTCTACTCCTACGAGCAGTACTTC.

This clone was recorded once. The V and J genes are TRBV5-4 and TRBJ1-4, with D possibly TRBD1 on 5 matching bases. Trimming took 4 bases from V and 3 from J, leaving 10 bases between them. From germline, CDR1 is SGHNT and CDR2 YYREEE (reference sequence). The CDR3 contains 14 residues. CDR3 sequence: CASSTQGSNEKLFF. The CDR3 DNA reads as TGTGCCAGCAGCACCCAGGGTTCTAATGAAAAACTGTTTTTT.

The V call is TRBV6-2 or TRBV6-3, the J call TRBJ1-3, with TRBD1 identical over 7 bases. Losses at the gene ends were 7 bases for V and 4 bases for J; bases not matched to a gene: 7. Per germline, CDR1 MNHEY and CDR2 SVGEGT. The CDR3 has 14 amino acids. The CDR3 here is CASNPTGKGNTIYF. CDR3 sequence (DNA): TGTGCCAGCAACCCGACAGGGAAGGGAAACACCATATATTTT.

The chain is built from TRBV30 and TRBJ1-2; TRBD1 agrees at 8 bases. This CDR3 has 15 residues. V trimming: 0 bases; J trimming: 5 bases; junction bases outside the gene matches: 8. Per the germline V gene, CDR1 is GTSNPN and CDR2 is SVGIG (reference sequence). CDR3 loop: CAWSVRVTGEYGYTF. In DNA form, the CDR3 reads TGTGCCTGGAGTGTACGGGTGACAGGGGAATATGGCTACACCTTC.

The CDR3 loop is CASSDHGQPQHF. The CDR3 bases are TGTGCCAGCAGTGACCATGGCCAGCCCCAGCATTTT. The V call is TRBV2, the J call TRBJ1-5, with D hard to call. V shed 3 bases and J shed 7 bases, with 7 bases lying between them. Germline lookup yields CDR1 SNHLY and CDR2 FYNNEI. This CDR3 is built from 12 residues.

This chain joins TRBV6-1 and TRBJ1-1; D gene unclear. The germline V gene has CDR1 MNHNS and CDR2 SASEGT. The CDR3 contains 14 residues. The V gene lost 3 bases and the J gene lost 1 base, with 9 bases spanning the gap. The CDR3 here is CASSDRFQNTEAFF. Written as DNA, the CDR3 is TGTGCCAGCAGTGACAGGTTCCAGAACACTGAAGCTTTCTTT.

V gene TRBV18 combines with J gene TRBJ2-1; 7 bases are shared with TRBD2. The germline V gene encodes CDR1 KGHSH and CDR2 LQKENI. V lost 3 bases to trimming and J lost 4 bases; unmatched junction nucleotides: 3. This CDR3 is 14 amino acids long. This chain's CDR3 is CASSPGGNYNEQFF. DNA of the CDR3: TGTGCCAGCTCACCCGGGGGGAATTACAATGAGCAGTTCTTC.